The count of the clone carrying this T cell receptor (beta chain) is one. This record comes from a study of blood T cell repertoires in COVID-19. Study details: Whether acute or convalescent, the COVID-19 samples came from the United States, Italy and Spain.

This CDR3 is built from 14 residues. Germline CDR1 is MDHEN and CDR2 is SYDVKM. The V and J ends lost 6 bases and 4 bases, in that order; junction bases with no gene match: 8. Profiled with immunoSEQ multiplex PCR; TCRdb holds only in-frame clones, not every one. The sample lists some 240,000 clones, roughly 86% seen once, with about 3.3% in the top ten. V gene TRBV28 combines with J gene TRBJ1-2; 7 bases agree with TRBD1. The sequence was obtained from a woman between 40 and 55 years old with acute COVID-19. The sequenced sample was PBMCs or T cells enriched from blood (not recorded which). CDR3 residues: CASSALRDSYGYTF. In DNA form, the CDR3 reads TGTGCCAGCAGCGCCCTCCGGGACAGCTATGGCTACACCTTC.